This T cell receptor beta chain was identified during a study of beta chain features in type 1 diabetes. In the case of this clone: Its antigen is currently unknown.

Study outcomes and limitations: Type 1 diabetes patients had moderately but significantly shorter TCRB CDR3s in all four CD4+ subsets.

Sequenced material consisted of expressed TCRB transcripts (all of the isolated RNA was reverse transcribed). TCRdb keeps only in-frame clones here, not all; method: immunoSEQ multiplex PCR. This sample has 40,000 to 50,000 clones, with 65% to 80% found just once. The material sequenced was Tregs from blood. The TCR was taken from a man under 40 with type 1 diabetes. Some clones in this sample may be carry-over from other donors' samples.

In DNA form, the CDR3 reads TGCGCCAGCAGCCCTATAGGGGGACCCTACGAGCAGTACTTC. Translating it yields CASSPIGGPYEQYF. The chain combines TRBV5-1 with TRBJ2-7, with a possible D match to TRBD1 (6 bases). The CDR3 sequence is 14 residues long. Germline V gene lookup returns CDR1 SGHRS and CDR2 YFSETQ. Trimming cost V 4 bases and J 2 bases, with 13 bases left between them.